The next 19 T cell receptor beta chains were all read from a single sample in a study of shared clonotypes between healthy human individuals. TCRdb keeps only in-frame clones here, not all; method: immunoSEQ multiplex PCR. The table records about 1.5 million clones, under 99% of them present only once. Sequencing used naive CD4+ T cells sorted from blood. Specified subset: CD45RA+ positively selected. The receptors stem from a young man in good health.

On this clone: At the DNA level, this CDR3 is encoded by other sequences in the same sample as well. CDR3: CASSLSGANVLTF. The CDR3 coding sequence is TGTGCCAGCAGTTTGTCTGGGGCCAACGTCCTGACTTTC. The chain recombines TRBV5-6 with TRBJ2-6; no reliable D call. V lost 5 bases, J lost 1 base, and 4 bases lay in between. The CDR3 sequence is 13 residues long. Germline-derived CDR1 and CDR2 are SGHDT and YYEEEE.

This rearrangement joins TRBV15 to TRBJ1-1; no firm D call. The CDR3 covers 16 residues. Germline V gene sequence: CDR1 LNHNV, CDR2 YYDKDF (reference sequence). V was pared by 4 bases and J by 6 bases, with 21 bases between. The CDR3 region is CATSTWAGSSRPEAFF. The CDR3 DNA is TGTGCCACCAGCACCTGGGCCGGTTCCAGTAGACCTGAAGCTTTCTTT.

The genes are TRBV15 and TRBJ2-2; 7 nucleotides line up with TRBD2. Germline assignment: CDR1 LNHNV and CDR2 YYDKDF (reference sequence). The CDR3 length is 16 residues. V dropped 3 bases and J dropped 9; count of bases not matched to a gene: 13. The CDR3 region is CATSRGWGGSNRELFF. CDR3 sequence (DNA): TGTGCCACCAGCAGGGGCTGGGGAGGGTCCAACCGGGAGCTGTTTTTT.

The chain joins TRBV19 to TRBJ2-7, with 10 nucleotides matching TRBD2. J was trimmed by 3 bases and V by 7 bases; bases with no gene match: 15. This CDR3 spans 17 amino acids. Germline CDR1 reads LNHDA; CDR2 reads SQIVND (reference sequence). CDR3 protein: CASISPSSLAGNYEQYF. The DNA for the CDR3 is TGTGCCAGTATTTCCCCCTCGTCACTAGCGGGAAACTACGAGCAGTACTTC.

The chain combines TRBV5-3 with TRBJ2-1; possibly TRBD1 for D (5 bases). TRBV5-3 qualifies as an ORF whose function is uncertain. The V and J ends lost 0 bases and 3 bases respectively, with 7 bases between them. CDR3 length: 14 amino acids. In DNA form, the CDR3 reads TGTGCCAGAAGCTTGGGACAGCTCTACAATGAGCAGTTCTTC. Protein: CARSLGQLYNEQFF.

This clone was seen once. The chain links TRBV2 to TRBJ1-5; 7 bases fit TRBD1. J gave up 6 bases and V 4 bases, and 9 bases lay outside the gene matches. CDR3 length equals 15 residues. From germline, CDR1 is SNHLY and CDR2 FYNNEI. CDR3 in DNA: TGTGCCAGCAGTGTTGGGACAGCCCCCGTTCAGCCCCAGCATTTT. It codes for CASSVGTAPVQPQHF.

This chain links TRBV7-8 with TRBJ2-2; no firm D call. The CDR3 is 12 amino acids. The V and J ends lost 5 bases and 9 bases respectively, with 10 bases between them. Germline-derived CDR1 and CDR2 are SGHVS and FQNEAQ. This chain's CDR3 is CASSPRLRELFF. CDR3 DNA sequence: TGTGCCAGCAGCCCGAGACTCCGGGAGCTGTTTTTT.

This clone was detected once. The gene calls are TRBV5-1 and TRBJ1-4; TRBD1 aligns across 8 bases. The CDR3 is 14 amino acids. J lost 6 bases, V lost 1 base, and 2 bases had no gene match. The germline V gene has CDR1 SGHRS and CDR2 YFSETQ. The CDR3 protein is CASSLPGGDEKLFF. The CDR3 nucleotides read TGCGCCAGCAGCTTGCCAGGGGGCGATGAAAAACTGTTTTTT.

This rearrangement joins TRBV5-1 to TRBJ2-3, with D hard to call. Per germline, CDR1 SGHRS and CDR2 YFSETQ. The ends were cut back, 1 base at V and 0 bases at J, with 3 bases in the middle. This CDR3 contains 13 residues. DNA of the CDR3: TGCGCCAGCAGCTTGAAGAGCACAGATACGCAGTATTTT. This gives the protein CASSLKSTDTQYF.

The chain has TRBV5-6 and TRBJ1-1; a weak D match, TRBD1 (5 bases). Germline V lookup: CDR1 SGHDT, CDR2 YYEEEE. The CDR3 totals 14 residues. V was cut by 6 bases and J by 7 bases, with 19 bases left in between. As DNA, the CDR3 is TGTGCCAGCAATGGGGCCGGCGCCCTCCTTGAAGCTTTCTTT. This translates into CASNGAGALLEAFF.

CDR3 loop: CASSLAGGGRVLHEQYF. As DNA, the CDR3 is TGCGCCAGCAGCTTGGCCGGTGGCGGGAGGGTTCTCCACGAGCAGTACTTC. The chain employs TRBV5-1 and TRBJ2-7; 9 bases map to TRBD2. The CDR3 extends over 17 amino acids. Germline V gene sequence: CDR1 SGHRS, CDR2 YFSETQ. V shed 0 bases and J 5 bases; nucleotides not matched to a gene: 12.

V gene TRBV28 combines with J gene TRBJ2-3; tentatively, D is TRBD2 (6 bases). Germline lookup yields CDR1 MDHEN and CDR2 SYDVKM. CDR3 length: 14 amino acids. The germline V and J ends were trimmed by 6 bases and 4 bases, with 14 bases remaining between them. Here the CDR3 DNA reads TGTGCCAGCAGCCTAAAAGCGGGCCCAGATACGCAGTATTTT. This codes for CASSLKAGPDTQYF.

This chain uses TRBV7-6 with TRBJ2-2; D unclear. CDR1 and CDR2 from the germline V gene are SGHVS and FNYEAQ. The ends were cut back, 2 bases at V and 6 bases at J, with 13 bases in the middle. This CDR3 spans 15 amino acids. The CDR3 is CASSLSPAWSGELFF. The CDR3 DNA reads as TGTGCCAGCAGCTTAAGCCCCGCCTGGTCCGGGGAGCTGTTTTTT.

The chain has TRBV5-1 and TRBJ2-5; D gene uncertain. The V end was cut by 4 bases, the J end by 6 bases, with 16 bases between. The CDR3 loop spans 14 amino acids. CDR1 is SGHRS and CDR2 is YFSETQ in the germline V gene. The CDR3 region has the DNA TGCGCCAGCAGCCGGCTGGCAGAATCTAAGACCCAGTACTTC. Translating gives CASSRLAESKTQYF.

This chain links TRBV23-1 with TRBJ1-2; D gene uncertain. Being an ORF, TRBV23-1 has a function that is uncertain. V was pared by 6 bases and J by 4 bases, with 9 bases between. The CDR3 is 12 residues long. The CDR3 DNA reads TGCGCCAGCAGATTAGGGCCCTATGGCTACACCTTC. It yields the protein CASRLGPYGYTF.

Only one count was recorded for this clone. V is TRBV5-1 and J is TRBJ2-7, with unresolved D. Between the trimmed V and J ends, which lost 3 bases and 3 bases, there was a span of 7 bases. CDR1 is SGHRS, CDR2 YFSETQ, per germline. The CDR3 sequence is 12 residues long. The CDR3 reads CASSSDIYEQYF. For the CDR3, the DNA is TGCGCCAGCAGCTCGGATATCTACGAGCAGTACTTC. The full variable domain, with the rest looked up from reference TRBV5-1 and TRBJ2-7, is KAGVTQTPRYLIKTRGQQVTLSCSPISGHRSVSWYQQTPGQGLQFLFEYFSETQRNKGNFPGRFSGRQFSNSRSEMNVSTLELGDSALYLCASSSDIYEQYFGPGTRLTVT.

V is TRBV6-1 and J is TRBJ2-5; tentatively, D is TRBD1 (6 bases). The CDR3 has 14 amino acids. Germline CDR1 MNHNS, CDR2 SASEGT. V was trimmed by 6 bases and J by 5 bases, leaving 16 bases between them. CDR3 bases: TGTGCCAGCAGCGCGACAGGTACGGGGGAGACCCAGTACTTC. Protein product: CASSATGTGETQYF.

The genes are TRBV5-4 and TRBJ1-2; TRBD1 is a possible D gene (6 bases). CDR3 length: 13 residues. Germline loops: CDR1 SGHNT, CDR2 YYREEE (reference sequence). V lost 6 bases and J lost 5, with 14 bases in between. CDR3 protein: CASTTPDSYGYTF. In DNA form, the CDR3 reads TGTGCCAGCACCACCCCGGACAGTTATGGCTACACCTTC.

The chain has TRBV7-9 and TRBJ2-5; maybe TRBD1 (5 bases). CDR3 size: 14 residues. V lost 5 bases and J 2 bases, leaving 12 bases between the germline ends. CDR1 and CDR2 (germline): SEHNR, FQNEAQ (reference sequence). The CDR3 nucleotides are TGTGCCAGCAGCGACAGACGGTTACAAGAGACCCAGTACTTC. Protein sequence: CASSDRRLQETQYF.